The clone carrying this TCR beta chain appeared once. This CDR3 region has 15 residues. Trimming cost V 5 bases and J 5 bases; bases outside gene matches: 6. Germline V gives CDR1 MNHNY, CDR2 SVGAGI (reference sequence). This specimen comes from a study of blood T cell repertoires in COVID-19. Study-wide background: The United States, Italy and Spain provided the acute and convalescent COVID-19 samples. T cells, B-cell-depleted T cells, or PBMCs supplied cDNA or gDNA.

Profiling relied on immunoSEQ multiplex PCR, and the TCRdb table lists in-frame clones only, not all of them. Here the sample spans 250,000 to 300,000 clones, 75% to 90% being singletons. The source is a man aged 35-49 years with acute or convalescent COVID-19. The chain couples TRBV6-6 to TRBJ1-6; TRBD1 aligns across 7 bases. Sample: peripheral blood. The CDR3 loop is CASSLYRGNNSPLHF. The CDR3 DNA follows: TGTGCCAGCAGTCTCTACAGGGGTAATAATTCACCCCTCCACTTT.